This TCR beta chain is from a study of cytomegalovirus exposure and HLA in healthy donors. Study-wide points: A later analysis linked a missense DCLRE1C variant to TCR beta V- and J-gene trimming.

Healthy bone marrow donors made up the donor group. In the case of this clone: Its antigen is unknown.

Primers included in the PCR were 60 Vbeta and 13 Jbeta primers. The method was immunoSEQ multiplex PCR; TCRdb's version includes in-frame clones alone and lacks a portion of them. This table holds tens of thousands of clones, about four fifths found once. Per germline, CDR1 SGHRS and CDR2 YFSETQ. This CDR3 region has 15 residues. V shed 0 bases and J shed 4 bases, with 11 bases lying between them. The source of this sequence is a woman aged 40 to 55 in good health and CMV-seropositive. Sequenced input: PBMCs. The gene calls are TRBV5-1 and TRBJ2-1, with D maybe TRBD1 (5 bases). CDR3 region: CASSLVGARYNEQFF. The CDR3 DNA reads as TGCGCCAGCAGCTTGGTAGGGGCGCGGTACAATGAGCAGTTCTTC. The whole variable domain, filled in from reference TRBV5-1 and TRBJ2-1, reads KAGVTQTPRYLIKTRGQQVTLSCSPISGHRSVSWYQQTPGQGLQFLFEYFSETQRNKGNFPGRFSGRQFSNSRSEMNVSTLELGDSALYLCASSLVGARYNEQFFGPGTRLTVL.